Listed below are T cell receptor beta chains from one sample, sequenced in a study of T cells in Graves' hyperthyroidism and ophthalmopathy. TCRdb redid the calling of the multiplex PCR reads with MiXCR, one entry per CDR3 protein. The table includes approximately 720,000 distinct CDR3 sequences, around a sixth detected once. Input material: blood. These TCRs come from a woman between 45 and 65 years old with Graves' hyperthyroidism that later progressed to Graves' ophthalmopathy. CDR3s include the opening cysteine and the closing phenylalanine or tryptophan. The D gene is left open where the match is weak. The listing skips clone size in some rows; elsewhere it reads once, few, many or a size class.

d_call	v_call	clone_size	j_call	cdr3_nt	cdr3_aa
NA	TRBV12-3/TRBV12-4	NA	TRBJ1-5	TGTGCCAGCAGAGGGGATCCCGATCAGCCCCAGCATTTT	CASRGDPDQPQHF
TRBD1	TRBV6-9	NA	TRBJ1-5	TGTGCCAGCAGTTACTTAGACAGGGGAAGCAATCAGCCCCAGCATTTT	CASSYLDRGSNQPQHF
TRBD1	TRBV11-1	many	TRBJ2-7	TGTGCCAGCAGCTTCCGGGACAGGGGGCAATACGAGCAGTACTTC	CASSFRDRGQYEQYF
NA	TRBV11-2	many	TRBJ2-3	TGTGCCAGCAGCCTATCTAGCACAGATACGCAGTATTTT	CASSLSSTDTQYF
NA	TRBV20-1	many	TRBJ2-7	TGCAGTGCTAGGCCGGCAGGGATTTACGAGCAGTACTTC	CSARPAGIYEQYF
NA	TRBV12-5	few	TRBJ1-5	TGTGCTAGTGGTCTCGACACGGCCCGGGTGCAAGGGGGATATAGCAATCAGCCCCAGCATTTT	CASGLDTARVQGGYSNQPQHF
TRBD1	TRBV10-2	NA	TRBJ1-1	TGCGCCAGCAGTGAACAGGGGGCAGGGATCACTGAAGCTTTCTTT	CASSEQGAGITEAFF
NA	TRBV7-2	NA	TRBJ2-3	TGTGCCAGCAGCTCCACCCGGCAAGATACGCAGTATTTT	CASSSTRQDTQYF
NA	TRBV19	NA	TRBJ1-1	TGTGCCAGTAGTATAGCACATCTGAACACTGAAGCTCTCTTT	CASSIAHLNTEALF
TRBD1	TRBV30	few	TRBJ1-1	TGTGCCTGGAGTGTAAAATTCGGCCGACAGGGTAACACTGAAGCTTTCTTT	CAWSVKFGRQGNTEAFF
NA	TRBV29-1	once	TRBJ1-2	TGCAGCGTTGCTTCCGCGAATAAGCTCACGGGTGGCTACACCTTC	CSVASANKLTGGYTF
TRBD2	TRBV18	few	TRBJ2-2	TGTGCCAGCTCACCACGGAGGCTAGCGGAATACACCGGGGAGCTGTTTTTT	CASSPRRLAEYTGELFF
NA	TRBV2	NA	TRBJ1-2	TGTGCCAGCATTGGAGGCAGGGAACTCTATGGCTACACCTTC	CASIGGRELYGYTF
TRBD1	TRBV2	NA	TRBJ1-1	TGTGCCAGGGGACACAAACAGGGGACTGAAGCTTTCTTT	CARGHKQGTEAFF
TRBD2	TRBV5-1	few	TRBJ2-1	TGCGCCAGCAGCTTGGTGGGACTAGGGCTGTACAATGAGCAGTTCTTC	CASSLVGLGLYNEQFF
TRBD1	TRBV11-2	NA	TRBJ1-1	TGTGCCAGCAGCAACGGACAGGGGGCAAGCACTGAAGCTTTCTTT	CASSNGQGASTEAFF
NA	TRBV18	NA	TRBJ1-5	TGTGCCAGCTCACCGCGGGACCCGGATCAGCCCCAGCATTTT	CASSPRDPDQPQHF
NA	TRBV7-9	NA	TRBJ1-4	TGTGCCAGCAGCCGTCGGTACAGTATAGCTAATGAAAAACTGTTTTTT	CASSRRYSIANEKLFF
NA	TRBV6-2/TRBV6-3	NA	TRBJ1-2	TGTGCCAGCCAAGACAAGGGGGGGAACTATGGCTACACCTTC	CASQDKGGNYGYTF
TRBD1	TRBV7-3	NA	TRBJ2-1	TGTGCCAGTCCCGGGACAGGGGGTAACGGCTCCTACAATGAGCAGTTCTTC	CASPGTGGNGSYNEQFF
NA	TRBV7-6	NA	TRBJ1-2	TGTGCCAGCAGTTCGGGACGGATCTATGGCTACACCTTC	CASSSGRIYGYTF
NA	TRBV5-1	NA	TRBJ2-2	TGCGCCAGCATCCCCGGTCGATCGGGCGGGGAGCTGTTTTTT	CASIPGRSGGELFF
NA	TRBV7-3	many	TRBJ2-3	TGTGCCAGCAGCTCACTCGGGGCTAGCACAGATACGCAGTATTTT	CASSSLGASTDTQYF
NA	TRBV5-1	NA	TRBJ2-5	TGCGCCAGCAGCTTGGACGGAGGTCACCCGCGGGAGACCCAGTACTTC	CASSLDGGHPRETQYF
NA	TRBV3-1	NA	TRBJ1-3	TGTGCCAGCAGCCAAGGGAGGGGACGCTCTGGAAACACCATGTATTTT	CASSQGRGRSGNTMYF
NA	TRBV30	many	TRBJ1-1	TGTGCCTGGAGTGATACGGTCACGAACACTGAAGCTTTCTTT	CAWSDTVTNTEAFF
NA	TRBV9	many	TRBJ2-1	TGTGCCAGCAGCGTAGTGGGGGACCCGACCGATGAGCAGTTCTTC	CASSVVGDPTDEQFF
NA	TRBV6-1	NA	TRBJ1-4	TGTGCCAGCAGTGAGGGGGGGGTTTATGAAAAACTGTTTTTT	CASSEGGVYEKLFF
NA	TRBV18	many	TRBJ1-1	TGTGCCAGCTCACCTGGGGTTCTGAACACTGAAGCTTTCTTT	CASSPGVLNTEAFF
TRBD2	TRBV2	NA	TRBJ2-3	TGTGCCAGCAGTGGCCGAGCGGGGGCCCCCACAGATACGCAGTATTTT	CASSGRAGAPTDTQYF
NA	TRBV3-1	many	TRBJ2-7	TGTGCCAGCAGCCGGGGGGACAGCATGGAGCAGTACTTC	CASSRGDSMEQYF
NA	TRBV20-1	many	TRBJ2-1	TGCAGTGCTAGAGTTATCGGCGTCAATGAGCAGTTCTTC	CSARVIGVNEQFF
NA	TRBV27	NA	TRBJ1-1	TGTGCCAGCAGTCCCCTGAAGGTCACTATGAACACTGAAGCTTTCTTT	CASSPLKVTMNTEAFF
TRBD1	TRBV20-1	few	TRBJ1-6	TGCAGTGCTAGAGCTGACAGGGGCTTGCATTCACCCCTCCACTTT	CSARADRGLHSPLHF
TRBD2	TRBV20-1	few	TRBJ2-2	TGCAGTGCTAGAAGATTGACTAGCGGGGGCCTGTCGAGTGGCACCGGGGAGCTGTTTTTT	CSARRLTSGGLSSGTGELFF
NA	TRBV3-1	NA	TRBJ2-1	TGTGCCAGCAGCCGAGGGGCGGGATACAATGAGCAGTTCTTC	CASSRGAGYNEQFF
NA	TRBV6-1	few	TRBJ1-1	TGTGCCAGCAGAGGAAAGGGAGGGGCTGGGAGGACTGAAGCTTTCTTT	CASRGKGGAGRTEAFF
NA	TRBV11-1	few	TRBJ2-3	TGTGCCAGCGCCGGGGGGCGGGTAGATACGCAGTATTTT	CASAGGRVDTQYF
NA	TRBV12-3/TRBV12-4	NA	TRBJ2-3	TGTGCCAGCAGTTTAGCGGGGGGCCCGAGGGATACGCAGTATTTT	CASSLAGGPRDTQYF
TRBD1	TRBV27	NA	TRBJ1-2	TGTGCCAGCAGTCCACAACCAGCAGGGGGACTCGGCTATGGCTACACCTTC	CASSPQPAGGLGYGYTF
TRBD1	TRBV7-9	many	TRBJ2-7	TGTGCCAGCAAGTGGGACAGGGGACCCTACGAGCAGTACTTC	CASKWDRGPYEQYF
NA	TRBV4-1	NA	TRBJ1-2	TGCGCCAGCAGCCAAGTGATGGGGGAAGATCTGTATGGCTACACCTTC	CASSQVMGEDLYGYTF
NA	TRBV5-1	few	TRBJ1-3	TGCGCCAGCAGCCCGACCACCTCTGGAAACACCATATATTTT	CASSPTTSGNTIYF
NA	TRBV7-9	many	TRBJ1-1	TGTGCCAGCAGGCAAGCGAACACTGAAGCTTTCTTT	CASRQANTEAFF